The 20 T cell receptor beta chains below come from one sample, sequenced in a study of T cell responses to AZD1222 COVID-19 vaccine. Only in-frame clones appear in the TCRdb table, and some are missing; sequencing was by immunoSEQ multiplex PCR. The sample has about 190,000 clones, just over 90% seen once. The source was peripheral blood, collected on day 0 of AZD1222 vaccination. The receptors were gathered from an adult in good health.

The CDR3 DNA sequence: TGTGCCAGCAGCCCAGCATGGGGCCCAGAGAATGAGCAGTTCTTC. This codes for CASSPAWGPENEQFF. The V and J genes are TRBV3-1 (or the pseudogene TRBV3-2) and TRBJ2-1, with D possibly matching TRBD1 (5 bases). CDR3 length equals 15 residues. V lost 4 bases, J lost 7 bases, and 17 bases lay in between. Germline loops: CDR1 LGHDT, CDR2 YNNKEL (reference sequence).

The chain joins TRBV7-8 to TRBJ2-1; D is ambiguous. Trimming stripped 1 base from V and 7 bases from J, with 5 bases between. The CDR3 sequence is 12 residues long. Germline values: CDR1 SGHVS, CDR2 FQNEAQ. In DNA form, the CDR3 reads TGTGCCAGCAGCTTAGTGGGTAATGAGCAGTTCTTC. Residues: CASSLVGNEQFF.

The V gene is TRBV7-9, the J gene TRBJ1-1, with D perhaps TRBD1 (6 bases). Germline CDR1 reads SEHNR; CDR2 reads FQNEAQ (reference sequence). Trimming stripped 8 bases from V and 8 bases from J, with 18 bases between. This CDR3 region has 13 residues. Here the CDR3 DNA reads TGTGCCAGCGGTCAGAGCCCAGGGGTCGAAGCTTTCTTT. Its protein is CASGQSPGVEAFF.

V and J are TRBV10-3 and TRBJ1-3; D might be TRBD1 (6 bases). CDR1 ENHRY and CDR2 SYGVKD come from the germline V gene. This CDR3 region has 16 residues. The V end lost 4 bases, the J end lost 0 bases, and 13 bases lay between the germline ends. The DNA for the CDR3 is TGTGCCATCAGTGGGGTAACAGGGCCCTCTGGAAACACCATATATTTT. Protein product: CAISGVTGPSGNTIYF.

The chain carries TRBV6-1 and TRBJ1-1; D not resolved. The CDR3 runs 13 residues. Germline loops: CDR1 MNHNS, CDR2 SASEGT. Trimming left V 2 bases short and J 5 bases short, with 9 bases between. CDR3 in amino acids: CASSESARTEAFF. The DNA of the CDR3 is TGTGCCAGCAGTGAATCGGCAAGGACTGAAGCTTTCTTT.

The chain has TRBV9 and TRBJ1-5; 7 positions agree with TRBD1. This CDR3 has 15 amino acids. Per the germline V gene, CDR1 is SGDLS and CDR2 is YYNGEE. The V and J ends lost 3 bases and 4 bases, in that order; junction bases with no gene match: 7. The CDR3 nucleotides are TGTGCCAGCAGCGAACAGGGGAGAGAAAATCAGCCCCAGCATTTT. Translating gives CASSEQGRENQPQHF.

The rearrangement links TRBV7-9 to TRBJ1-2, with 8 nucleotides matching TRBD1. Germline CDR1 and CDR2: SEHNR and FQNEAQ (reference sequence). The V segment lost 5 bases and the J segment 6 bases; nucleotides outside the gene matches: 11. CDR3 length equals 15 residues. The CDR3 region has the DNA TGTGCCAGCAGCCTGACAGGGGTTTTACCGAATGGCTACACCTTC. The encoded protein is CASSLTGVLPNGYTF. Full variable domain (outside the CDR3, taken from reference TRBV7-9 and TRBJ1-2): DTGVSQNPRHKITKRGQNVTFRCDPISEHNRLYWYRQTLGQGPEFLTYFQNEAQLEKSRLLSDRFSAERPKGSFSTLEIQRTEQGDSAMYLCASSLTGVLPNGYTFGSGTRLTVV.

The chain has TRBV5-1 and TRBJ1-4; tentative D call: TRBD1 (5 bases). Germline V CDR1 and CDR2: SGHRS, YFSETQ. The germline V and J ends were trimmed by 4 bases and 7 bases, with 14 bases remaining between them. This CDR3 comprises 14 residues. The CDR3 DNA sequence: TGCGCCAGCAGCCTACAGGACTGGAGTGAAAAACTGTTTTTT. The encoded protein is CASSLQDWSEKLFF.

The CDR3 loop reads CASSPPGAGVYNEQFF. DNA of the CDR3: TGTGCCAGCTCACCCCCTGGGGCAGGGGTTTACAATGAGCAGTTCTTC. This chain links TRBV18 with TRBJ2-1; tentatively, D is TRBD1 (6 bases). Trimming left V 3 bases short and J 4 bases short, with 16 bases between. Germline V CDR1 and CDR2: KGHSH, LQKENI. The CDR3 length is 16 residues.

The chain has TRBV10-2 and TRBJ2-7, with D possibly TRBD2 on 5 matching bases. The V end was cut by 7 bases, the J end by 3 bases, with 13 bases between. This CDR3 is 13 amino acids long. CDR1 is WSHSY, CDR2 SAAADI, per germline. The CDR3 is CASTASRHYEQYF. The CDR3 DNA sequence: TGCGCCAGCACGGCTAGCCGGCACTACGAGCAGTACTTC.

This clone occurred once. The chain couples TRBV9 to TRBJ1-2; no clear D. Trimming removed 1 base at V and 8 bases at J, with 6 bases between. Germline CDR1 SGDLS, CDR2 YYNGEE. This CDR3 has 11 residues. The CDR3 region is CASSVLAGYTF. CDR3 bases: TGTGCCAGCAGCGTACTCGCCGGCTACACCTTC. The full variable domain, its missing parts supplied by reference TRBV9 and TRBJ1-2, is DSGVTQTPKHLITATGQRVTLRCSPRSGDLSVYWYQQSLDQGLQFLIQYYNGEERAKGNILERFSAQQFPDLHSELNLSSLELGDSALYFCASSVLAGYTFGSGTRLTVV.

The chain employs TRBV19 and TRBJ1-1, with D uncertain. Trimming took 5 bases from V and 1 from J, leaving 11 bases between them. The germline V gene encodes CDR1 LNHDA and CDR2 SQIVND (reference sequence). The CDR3 spans 14 residues. CDR3 DNA sequence: TGTGCCAGTAGTGTTTTTTGGGGGAACACTGAAGCTTTCTTT. Protein: CASSVFWGNTEAFF.

This chain connects TRBV19 to TRBJ2-1, with 7 bases matching TRBD1. CDR1 and CDR2 (germline): LNHDA, SQIVND (reference sequence). The CDR3 contains 15 residues. J lost 8 bases, V lost 3 bases, and 10 bases had no gene match. CDR3 protein: CASSIWATGSDEQFF. The CDR3 DNA reads as TGTGCCAGTAGTATTTGGGCGACAGGGAGCGATGAGCAGTTCTTC.

The chain recombines TRBV7-8 with TRBJ2-1; 8 nucleotides match TRBD2. Germline lookup yields CDR1 SGHVS and CDR2 FQNEAQ. V was pared by 5 bases and J by 4 bases, with 10 bases of the junction left unmatched. The CDR3 spans 16 residues. The chain's CDR3 is CASSQGRRGAYNEQFF. The CDR3, as DNA: TGTGCCAGCAGCCAAGGAAGGCGGGGGGCGTACAATGAGCAGTTCTTC. Based on the CDR3 plus reference TRBV7-8 and TRBJ2-1, the full variable domain is GAGVSQSPRYKVAKRGQDVALRCDPISGHVSLFWYQQALGQGPEFLTYFQNEAQLDKSGLPSDRFFAERPEGSVSTLKIQRTQQEDSAVYLCASSQGRRGAYNEQFFGPGTRLTVL.

The J gene is TRBJ2-2, the V gene TRBV19; D is unclear. CDR1 and CDR2 (germline): LNHDA, SQIVND (reference sequence). This CDR3 comprises 14 residues. The V end lost 3 bases, the J end lost 5 bases, and 10 bases lay between the germline ends. The CDR3 nucleotides are TGTGCCAGTAGTATGTACCTTTTAACCGGGGAGCTGTTTTTT. This encodes CASSMYLLTGELFF.

This chain links TRBV9 with TRBJ2-1; TRBD2 aligns across 9 bases. CDR1 is SGDLS, CDR2 YYNGEE, per germline. The CDR3 extends over 16 amino acids. V dropped 4 bases and J dropped 1; count of bases not matched to a gene: 6. CDR3 amino acids: CASSSRLAVSYNEQFF. The CDR3 DNA is TGTGCCAGCAGCTCCAGACTAGCGGTTTCCTACAATGAGCAGTTCTTC.

V and J are TRBV11-2 and TRBJ1-4; perhaps TRBD1 as D (5 bases). Per germline, CDR1 SGHAT and CDR2 FQNNGV. Trimming took 5 bases from V and 5 from J, leaving 15 bases between them. The CDR3 has 15 amino acids. This CDR3 is CASSHSFGGNEKLFF. CDR3 bases: TGTGCCAGCAGCCATTCCTTTGGGGGAAATGAAAAACTGTTTTTT.

The chain employs TRBV21-1 and TRBJ2-1; the table assigns TRBD1, which was not confirmed against the DNA. TRBV21-1 is termed a pseudogene. The CDR3 runs 14 residues. Written as DNA, the CDR3 is TGTGCCAGCAGCAACCGGGACAGGCACAATGAGCAGTTCTTC. It translates to CASSNRDRHNEQFF.

V and J are TRBV7-9 and TRBJ1-5, with TRBD1 identical over 10 bases. Looked up from germline, CDR1 is SEHNR and CDR2 is FQNEAQ (reference sequence). The CDR3 is made up of 15 amino acids. V gave up 4 bases and J gave up 5 bases; unmatched junction bases: 5. CDR3 sequence: CASSSQTGGDQPQHF. The CDR3 DNA reads as TGTGCCAGCAGCTCCCAGACAGGGGGCGATCAGCCCCAGCATTTT. Together with reference TRBV7-9 and TRBJ1-5, the CDR3 gives the full variable domain: DTGVSQNPRHKITKRGQNVTFRCDPISEHNRLYWYRQTLGQGPEFLTYFQNEAQLEKSRLLSDRFSAERPKGSFSTLEIQRTEQGDSAMYLCASSSQTGGDQPQHFGDGTRLSIL.

V usage is TRBV15 and J usage is TRBJ1-1; 8 nucleotides line up with TRBD1. The CDR3 covers 12 residues. From germline, CDR1 is LNHNV and CDR2 YYDKDF (reference sequence). Trimming removed 11 bases from V and 1 base from J; junction bases left unmatched: 3. The CDR3 DNA follows: TGTGCCGACAGGGGATCGAACACTGAAGCTTTCTTT. Its protein product is CADRGSNTEAFF. The full variable domain, with the rest looked up from reference TRBV15 and TRBJ1-1, is DAMVIQNPRYQVTQFGKPVTLSCSQTLNHNVMYWYQQKSSQAPKLLFHYYDKDFNNEADTPDNFQSRRPNTSFCFLDIRSPGLGDTAMYLCADRGSNTEAFFGQGTRLTVV.